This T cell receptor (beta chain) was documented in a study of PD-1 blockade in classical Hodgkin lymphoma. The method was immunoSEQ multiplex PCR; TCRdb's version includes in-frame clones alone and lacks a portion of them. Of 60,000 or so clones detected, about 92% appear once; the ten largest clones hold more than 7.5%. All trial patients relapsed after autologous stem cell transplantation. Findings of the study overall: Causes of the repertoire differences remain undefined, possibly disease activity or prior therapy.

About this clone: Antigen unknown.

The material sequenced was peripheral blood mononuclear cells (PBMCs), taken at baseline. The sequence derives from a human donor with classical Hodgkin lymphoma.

The CDR3 reads CASSPPNSTSGSFGEQFF. In DNA form, the CDR3 reads TGTGCCAGCTCACCACCTAATTCGACTAGCGGGAGTTTCGGCGAGCAGTTCTTC. J is TRBJ2-1 and V is TRBV18; 12 bases map to TRBD2. The V gene end was trimmed by 0 bases and the J gene end by 10 bases; junction bases not matched to a gene: 13. The CDR3 totals 18 residues. The V gene's germline CDR1 is KGHSH and CDR2 LQKENI.